The source of this T cell receptor (beta chain) is a study of CD8+CD57+ T cells in acquired aplastic anemia listed by TCRdb under 2018. With respect to the entire study: Extracted DNA from sorted CD4+ and CD8+ cells averaged around 3.3 ug, ranging from roughly 0.17 to 30 ug. An average of about 10 million reads for CD4+ cells and 11 million to 12 million reads for CD8+ cells was obtained from healthy donor samples. What the study reported, not specific to this receptor: Twenty-nine CD8+ CDR3 sequences were shared between patients and controls but appeared highly expressed in patients and within their immunodominant clones. No significant difference in CD8+ Simpson's diversity was found between patients and healthy controls (P=0.060).

TCR beta VDJ combination and CDR3 sequence profiling used genomic DNA as the template. An Illumina HiSeq 2000 was the platform used for TCR repertoire sequencing. Under the source paper's analysis protocol: TRBV/TRBJ rearrangement plots, CDR3 size and DJ length profiles, and Simpson's diversity index were used to evaluate the repertoires. The immunodominant clone was defined as the most abundant DNA sequence in deep sequencing data. CDR3 amino acid sequences were screened for sharing across subjects and compared with published repertoires and the VDJdb database. TCRdb reran the public reads through fastp at Q25 and MiXCR, keeping productive beta chains. Each entry is one CDR3 protein sequence, shown with its most common DNA and genes. In this record, the V and J calls reflect TCRdb's handling and not the investigators' own analysis. This sample comprises about 130,000 distinct CDR3 sequences, 48% of them detected only once. The top ten clones comprise about 2.5% of the sample.

On this clonotype: Its specific antigen is unknown. Base qualities are missing; no much larger clone stands one base away.

In the study, sorted CD4+ and CD8+ blood T cells from patients with severe aplastic anemia and from healthy subjects underwent deep sequencing of TCR repertoires. Ficoll-Paque density gradient centrifugation was used to isolate peripheral blood mononuclear cells. CD4+ and CD8+ T cells were sorted by FACS or magnetic beads before DNA extraction. From a lookup of the germline V gene (reference sequence), CDR1 and CDR2 are LNHNV and YYDKDF. Inclusive of the bounding cysteine and phenylalanine, the CDR3 is 14 residues long. Solely the CDR3 DNA is kept, with 42 bases framed from the first base. A distance of 12 bases separates the germline ends of V and J, which lose 2 bases and 5 bases respectively.

The sequenced sample consisted of sorted CD4+, CD8+, or CD8+CD57+ T cells (not recorded which) from PBMCs. This receptor was obtained from a human donor in good health, serving as a control. Here the chain combines TRBV15 and TRBJ2-5, with the D call perhaps TRBD1 or TRBD2, each one matching 5 bases. For the CDR3, the sequence is CATSRLGTGETQYF. The sequence in DNA is TGTGCCACCAGCAGACTTGGGACGGGTGAGACCCAGTACTTC.